This T cell receptor beta chain appears in the sequencing data of a study of blood T cells in healthy people across ages. Findings and limits, study-wide: PBMCs went unsorted, and a conclusive naive versus antigen-experienced comparison was therefore prevented.

As concerns this clonotype: The antigen is undetermined.

The germline V gene has CDR1 PRHDT and CDR2 FYEKMQ (reference sequence). The CDR3 extends over 13 amino acids. Trimming left V 5 bases short and J 11 bases short, with 18 bases between. PCR was performed a second time for roughly 6 to 12 cycles using a sample-barcoded 5' primer and a J-beta primer mix. All samples gave at least 2.5 million CDR3-containing paired-end reads. TCRdb re-derived calls from the 5' RACE reads in MiXCR, one entry per CDR3 protein. The sample gives 800,000 or so distinct CDR3 sequences, 62% of which show up once; 25% to 35% is in the top ten. The source material was blood. The origin of this receptor is a young man in good health. The V and J genes are TRBV13 and TRBJ2-5; D possibly matches TRBD1 or TRBD2 (5 bases each). The CDR3 sequence: CASSTTGTREQYF. CDR3 bases: TGTGCCAGCAGCACCACCGGGACCAGAGAGCAGTACTTC.